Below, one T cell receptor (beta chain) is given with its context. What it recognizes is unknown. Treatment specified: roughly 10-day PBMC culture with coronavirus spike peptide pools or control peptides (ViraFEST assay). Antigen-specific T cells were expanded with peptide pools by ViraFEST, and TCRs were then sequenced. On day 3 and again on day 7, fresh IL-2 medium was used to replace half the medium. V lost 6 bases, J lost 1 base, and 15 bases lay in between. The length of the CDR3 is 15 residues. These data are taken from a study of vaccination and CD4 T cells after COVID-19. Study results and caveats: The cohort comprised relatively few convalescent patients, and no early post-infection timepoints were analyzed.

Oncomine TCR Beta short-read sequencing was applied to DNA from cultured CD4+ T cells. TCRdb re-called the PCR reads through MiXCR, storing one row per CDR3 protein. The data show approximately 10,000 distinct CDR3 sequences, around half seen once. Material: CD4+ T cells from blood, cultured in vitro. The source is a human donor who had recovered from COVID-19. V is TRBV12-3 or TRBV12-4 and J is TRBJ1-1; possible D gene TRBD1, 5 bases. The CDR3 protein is CASSLGGSGNTEAFF. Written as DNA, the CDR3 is TGTGCCAGCAGCCTGGGGGGTTCGGGGAACACTGAAGCTTTCTTT.